The entry below describes one T cell receptor beta chain. Its cognate antigen is unknown. The data were produced by immunoSEQ multiplex PCR, yet TCRdb's version contains in-frame clones alone and is incomplete. The data show 200,000 or so clones, with over 80% seen just once and about 2.5% held by the top ten. This sample is part of a study of T cell responses to AZD1222 COVID-19 vaccine. V trimming: 4 bases; J trimming: 2 bases; junction bases outside the gene matches: 6. The CDR3 spans 17 residues. Germline-derived CDR1 and CDR2 are MGHRA and YSYEKL. General study results and limits: It was only after the peak T cell response that any repertoires were sampled. Nearly half of spike-specific TCRs reportedly go after variant regions that carry no mutations.

The V gene is TRBV4-1, the J gene TRBJ1-4, with 11 positions matching TRBD1. The TCR was taken from an adult in good health. The input for sequencing was peripheral blood, taken on day 0 of MenACWY control vaccination. DNA for the CDR3: TGCGCCAGCAGCCCCCGGGACAGGGGGTTGACTAATGAAAAACTGTTTTTT. Amino acid sequence: CASSPRDRGLTNEKLFF.